A selection of T cell receptor beta chains follows, all from one sample in a study of blood T cell repertoires in COVID-19. The protocol was immunoSEQ multiplex PCR, while the TCRdb copy is restricted to in-frame clones and leaves out a portion. Altogether 35,000 to 40,000 clones are present, roughly 80% being singletons, with the ten largest covering over 1.5%. Sequencing used peripheral blood. The receptors come from a man between 60 and 70 years old with COVID-19, enrolled during active disease. Both conserved end residues are part of each CDR3. The D gene is left open where the match is weak. Clone size is stated in some rows and not others, as once, few, many or a class when expanded.

v_call: TRBV5-1; d_call: -; clone_size: -; j_call: TRBJ2-1; cdr3_nt: TGCGCCAGCAGCGAGCCACAGAAAAATGAGCAGTTCTTC; cdr3_aa: CASSEPQKNEQFF
v_call: TRBV11-3; d_call: TRBD1; clone_size: -; j_call: TRBJ2-5; cdr3_nt: TGTGCCAGCAGCAGGGGGCCGGGGGAGACCCAGTACTTC; cdr3_aa: CASSRGPGETQYF
v_call: TRBV11-3; d_call: TRBD2; clone_size: few; j_call: TRBJ2-3; cdr3_nt: TGTGCCAGCAGCCCTAGCGGGCCAACAGATACGCAGTATTTT; cdr3_aa: CASSPSGPTDTQYF
v_call: TRBV29-1; d_call: -; clone_size: -; j_call: TRBJ2-2; cdr3_nt: TGCCGCGGGCGGCTGGGGGCGGGGGCCGGGGAGCTGTTTTTT; cdr3_aa: CRGRLGAGAGELFF
v_call: TRBV7-8; d_call: -; clone_size: -; j_call: TRBJ1-5; cdr3_nt: TGTGCCAGCAGCGTGTTGGGAGGCAATCAGCCCCAGCATTTT; cdr3_aa: CASSVLGGNQPQHF
v_call: TRBV11-2; d_call: -; clone_size: -; j_call: TRBJ2-5; cdr3_nt: TGTGCCAGCAGCCCAAATAGCAGACTAGAGACCCAGTACTTC; cdr3_aa: CASSPNSRLETQYF
v_call: TRBV4-1; d_call: -; clone_size: -; j_call: TRBJ2-1; cdr3_nt: TGCGCCAGCAGACCGAGTCGGGGGATTAACAATGAGCAGTTCTTC; cdr3_aa: CASRPSRGINNEQFF
v_call: TRBV12-3/TRBV12-4; d_call: TRBD1; clone_size: -; j_call: TRBJ2-5; cdr3_nt: TGTGCCAGCAGTTTCAGGGGGCAAGAGACCCAGTACTTC; cdr3_aa: CASSFRGQETQYF
v_call: TRBV6-5; d_call: -; clone_size: -; j_call: TRBJ2-3; cdr3_nt: TGTGCCAGCAGTTACACGACAGCTTTTTCCACAGATACGCAGTATTTT; cdr3_aa: CASSYTTAFSTDTQYF
v_call: TRBV10-2; d_call: TRBD1; clone_size: -; j_call: TRBJ1-5; cdr3_nt: TGCGCCAGCAGTACCGACAGGGGGGACAATCAGCCCCAGCATTTT; cdr3_aa: CASSTDRGDNQPQHF
v_call: TRBV5-1; d_call: -; clone_size: -; j_call: TRBJ1-4; cdr3_nt: TGCGCCAGCAGCTTGGGAGGAAATGAAAAACTGTTTTTT; cdr3_aa: CASSLGGNEKLFF
v_call: TRBV6-9; d_call: -; clone_size: -; j_call: TRBJ1-1; cdr3_nt: TGTGCCAGCAGTCAGATGTTTGGAGCTTTCTTT; cdr3_aa: CASSQMFGAFF
v_call: TRBV27; d_call: TRBD1; clone_size: once; j_call: TRBJ1-1; cdr3_nt: TGTGCCAGCAGTAGGGACAGCTCGAACACTGAAGCTTTCTTT; cdr3_aa: CASSRDSSNTEAFF
v_call: TRBV6-6; d_call: TRBD1; clone_size: -; j_call: TRBJ1-2; cdr3_nt: TGTGCCAGCAGTTACTCTTTGGGACAGGGGGCCGGTGGCTACACCTTC; cdr3_aa: CASSYSLGQGAGGYTF
v_call: TRBV5-1; d_call: -; clone_size: -; j_call: TRBJ2-7; cdr3_nt: TGCGCCAGCAGCCTGGGTAGGGGGGGCTACGAGCAGTACTTC; cdr3_aa: CASSLGRGGYEQYF
v_call: TRBV4-1; d_call: TRBD2; clone_size: -; j_call: TRBJ2-1; cdr3_nt: TGCGCCAGCAGCCAAGGACTAGCGGGAAACAATGAGCAGTTCTTC; cdr3_aa: CASSQGLAGNNEQFF
v_call: TRBV4-2; d_call: -; clone_size: -; j_call: TRBJ1-5; cdr3_nt: TGTGCCAGCAGCCCCCGAACAGCCCTGATACAGCCCCAGCATTTT; cdr3_aa: CASSPRTALIQPQHF
v_call: TRBV6-1; d_call: -; clone_size: -; j_call: TRBJ1-5; cdr3_nt: TGTGCCAGCAGTGAAGCAAGGAGTTATAGCAATCAGCCCCAGCATTTT; cdr3_aa: CASSEARSYSNQPQHF
v_call: TRBV5-1; d_call: TRBD1; clone_size: -; j_call: TRBJ2-7; cdr3_nt: TGCGCCAGCAGCACCAGACAGGGTGAATCGTACGAGCAGTACTTC; cdr3_aa: CASSTRQGESYEQYF
v_call: TRBV12-5; d_call: -; clone_size: few; j_call: TRBJ1-2; cdr3_nt: TGTGCTAGTGGTTTGGTCAGTGGAGGGAGATTATTCTTC; cdr3_aa: CASGLVSGGRLFF
v_call: TRBV6-1; d_call: TRBD1; clone_size: -; j_call: TRBJ1-5; cdr3_nt: TGTGCCAGCAGTGGAGTCGTCACAGGGGTTGGGAATCAGCCCCAGCATTTT; cdr3_aa: CASSGVVTGVGNQPQHF
v_call: TRBV5-1; d_call: TRBD2; clone_size: once; j_call: TRBJ2-5; cdr3_nt: TGCGCCAGCAGCTTAGGCGGGGGGGCCCAGTACTTC; cdr3_aa: CASSLGGGAQYF